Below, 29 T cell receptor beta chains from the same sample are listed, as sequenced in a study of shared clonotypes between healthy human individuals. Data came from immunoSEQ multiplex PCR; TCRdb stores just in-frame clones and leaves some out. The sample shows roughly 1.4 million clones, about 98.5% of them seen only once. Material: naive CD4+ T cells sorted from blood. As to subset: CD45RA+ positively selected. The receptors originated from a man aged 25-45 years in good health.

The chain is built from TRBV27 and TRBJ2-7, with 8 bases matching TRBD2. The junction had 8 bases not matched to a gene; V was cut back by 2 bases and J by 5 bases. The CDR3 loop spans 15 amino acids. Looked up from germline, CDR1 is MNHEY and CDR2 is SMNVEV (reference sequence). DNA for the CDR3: TGTGCCAGCAGTTTAAGGGGACTAGTCGTTAACGAGCAGTACTTC. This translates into CASSLRGLVVNEQYF.

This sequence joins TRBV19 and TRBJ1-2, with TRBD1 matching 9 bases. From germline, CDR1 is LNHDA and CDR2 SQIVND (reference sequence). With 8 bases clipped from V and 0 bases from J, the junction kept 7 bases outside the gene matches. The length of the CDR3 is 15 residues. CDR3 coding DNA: TGTGCCAGTCGGACAGGGGCGTATACTAACTATGGCTACACCTTC. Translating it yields CASRTGAYTNYGYTF.

Here the CDR3 reads CAISEVAGAVKGQYF. For the CDR3, the DNA is TGTGCCATCAGTGAGGTTGCGGGAGCCGTAAAAGGGCAGTATTTT. The chain joins TRBV10-3 to TRBJ2-3; 7 positions agree with TRBD2. CDR1 is ENHRY, CDR2 SYGVKD, per germline. The length of the CDR3 is 15 residues. After removal of 2 bases from V and 11 bases from J, the junction contained 13 bases not matched to a gene.

The CDR3 nucleotides read TGTGCCAGCAGTGAACGGGGGGAAACTGAAGCTTTCTTT. It specifies CASSERGETEAFF. The rearrangement links TRBV2 to TRBJ1-1; a weak D match, TRBD1 (5 bases). CDR3 length equals 13 residues. Trimming left V 2 bases short and J 5 bases short, with 9 bases between. CDR1 is SNHLY, CDR2 FYNNEI, per germline. Looking up the rest from reference TRBV2 and TRBJ1-1 gives the full variable domain: EPEVTQTPSHQVTQMGQEVILRCVPISNHLYFYWYRQILGQKVEFLVSFYNNEISEKSEIFDDQFSVERPDGSNFTLKIRSTKLEDSAMYFCASSERGETEAFFGQGTRLTVV.

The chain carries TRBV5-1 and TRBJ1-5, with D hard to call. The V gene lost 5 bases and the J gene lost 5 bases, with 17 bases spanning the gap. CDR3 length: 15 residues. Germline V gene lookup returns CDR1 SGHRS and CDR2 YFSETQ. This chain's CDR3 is CASRRNSGFDQPQHF. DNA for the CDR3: TGCGCCAGCAGACGGAACTCAGGATTCGATCAGCCCCAGCATTTT.

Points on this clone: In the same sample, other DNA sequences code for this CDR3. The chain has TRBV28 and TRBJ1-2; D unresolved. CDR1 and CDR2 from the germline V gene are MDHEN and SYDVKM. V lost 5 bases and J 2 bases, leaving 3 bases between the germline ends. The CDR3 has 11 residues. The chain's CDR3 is CASSPNYGYTF. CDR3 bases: TGTGCCAGCAGTCCAAACTATGGCTACACCTTC.

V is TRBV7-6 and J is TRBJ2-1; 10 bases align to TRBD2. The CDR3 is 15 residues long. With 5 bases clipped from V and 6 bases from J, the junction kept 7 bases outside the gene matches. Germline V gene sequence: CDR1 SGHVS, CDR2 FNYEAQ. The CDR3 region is CASSKLAGPLNEQFF. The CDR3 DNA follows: TGTGCCAGCAGCAAACTAGCGGGACCGCTCAATGAGCAGTTCTTC.

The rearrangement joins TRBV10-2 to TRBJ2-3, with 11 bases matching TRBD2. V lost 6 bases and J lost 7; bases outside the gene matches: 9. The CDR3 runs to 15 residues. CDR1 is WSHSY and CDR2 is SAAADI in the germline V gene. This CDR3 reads CASSGSGTSGHTQYF. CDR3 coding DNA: TGCGCCAGCAGCGGCTCCGGGACTAGCGGCCATACGCAGTATTTT.

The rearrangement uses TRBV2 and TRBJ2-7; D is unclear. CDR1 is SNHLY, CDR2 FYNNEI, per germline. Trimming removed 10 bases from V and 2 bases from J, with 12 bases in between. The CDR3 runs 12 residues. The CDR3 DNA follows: TGTGCCACCGGGCCACGAACCTACGAGCAGTACTTC. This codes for CATGPRTYEQYF.

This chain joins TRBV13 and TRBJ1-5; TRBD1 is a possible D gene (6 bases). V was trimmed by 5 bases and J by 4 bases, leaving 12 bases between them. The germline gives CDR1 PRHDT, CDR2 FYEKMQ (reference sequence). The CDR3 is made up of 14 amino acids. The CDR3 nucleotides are TGTGCCAGCAGCCTAACAGGGACGAATCAGCCCCAGCATTTT. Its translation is CASSLTGTNQPQHF.

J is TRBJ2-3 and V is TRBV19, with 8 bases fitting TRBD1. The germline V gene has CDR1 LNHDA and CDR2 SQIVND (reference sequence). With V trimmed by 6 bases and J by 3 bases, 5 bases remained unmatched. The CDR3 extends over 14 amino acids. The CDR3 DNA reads TGTGCCAGTAGGACGACAGGGGTTACAGATACGCAGTATTTT. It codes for CASRTTGVTDTQYF.

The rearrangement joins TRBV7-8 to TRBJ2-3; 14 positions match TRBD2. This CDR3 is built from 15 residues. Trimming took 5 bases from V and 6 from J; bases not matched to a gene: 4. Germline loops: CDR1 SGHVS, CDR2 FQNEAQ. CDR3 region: CASSPRLAGGDTQYF. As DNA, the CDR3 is TGTGCCAGCAGCCCCCGACTAGCGGGAGGGGATACGCAGTATTTT.

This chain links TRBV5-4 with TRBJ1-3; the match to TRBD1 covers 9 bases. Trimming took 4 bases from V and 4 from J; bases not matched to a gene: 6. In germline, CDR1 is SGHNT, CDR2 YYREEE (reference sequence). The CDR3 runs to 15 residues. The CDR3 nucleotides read TGTGCCAGCAGCCTACAGGGGGCTGGCGGAAACACCATATATTTT. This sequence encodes CASSLQGAGGNTIYF. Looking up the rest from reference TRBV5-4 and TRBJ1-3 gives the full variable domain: ETGVTQSPTHLIKTRGQQVTLRCSSQSGHNTVSWYQQALGQGPQFIFQYYREEENGRGNFPPRFSGLQFPNYSSELNVNALELDDSALYLCASSLQGAGGNTIYFGEGSWLTVV.

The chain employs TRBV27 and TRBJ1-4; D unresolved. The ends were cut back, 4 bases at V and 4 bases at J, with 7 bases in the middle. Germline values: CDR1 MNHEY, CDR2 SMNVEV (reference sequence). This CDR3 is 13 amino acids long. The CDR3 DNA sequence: TGTGCCAGCAGTTATGCCGGTAATGAAAAACTGTTTTTT. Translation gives CASSYAGNEKLFF.

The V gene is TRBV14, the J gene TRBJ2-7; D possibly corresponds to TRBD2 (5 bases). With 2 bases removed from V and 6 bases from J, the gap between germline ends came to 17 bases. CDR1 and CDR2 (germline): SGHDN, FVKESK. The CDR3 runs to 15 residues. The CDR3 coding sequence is TGTGCCAGCAGCCAAATTCGGGGAGTTGAGGGCGAGCAGTACTTC. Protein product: CASSQIRGVEGEQYF.

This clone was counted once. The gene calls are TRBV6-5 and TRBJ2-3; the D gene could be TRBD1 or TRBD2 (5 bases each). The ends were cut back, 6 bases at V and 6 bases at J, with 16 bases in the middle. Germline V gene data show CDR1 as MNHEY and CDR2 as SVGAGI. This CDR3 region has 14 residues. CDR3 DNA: TGTGCCAGCAGACGGGGCAGTTCTTTGGATACGCAGTATTTT. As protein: CASRRGSSLDTQYF.

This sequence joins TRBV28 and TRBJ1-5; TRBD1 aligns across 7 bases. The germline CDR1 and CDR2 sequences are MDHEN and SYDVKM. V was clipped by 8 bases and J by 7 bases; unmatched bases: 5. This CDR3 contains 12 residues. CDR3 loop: CASDRVGQPQHF. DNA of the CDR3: TGTGCCAGCGACAGGGTAGGACAGCCCCAGCATTTT.

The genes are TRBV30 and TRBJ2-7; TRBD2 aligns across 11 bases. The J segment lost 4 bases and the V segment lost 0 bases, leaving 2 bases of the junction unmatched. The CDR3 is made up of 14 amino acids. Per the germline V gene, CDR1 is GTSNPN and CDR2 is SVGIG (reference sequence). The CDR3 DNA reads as TGTGCCTGGAGTGTAGGGACTAGCGGTTACGAGCAGTACTTC. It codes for CAWSVGTSGYEQYF. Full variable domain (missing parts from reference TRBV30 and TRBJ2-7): SQTIHQWPATLVQPVGSPLSLECTVEGTSNPNLYWYRQAAGRGLQLLFYSVGIGQISSEVPQNLSASRPQDRQFILSSKKLLLSDSGFYLCAWSVGTSGYEQYFGPGTRLTVT.

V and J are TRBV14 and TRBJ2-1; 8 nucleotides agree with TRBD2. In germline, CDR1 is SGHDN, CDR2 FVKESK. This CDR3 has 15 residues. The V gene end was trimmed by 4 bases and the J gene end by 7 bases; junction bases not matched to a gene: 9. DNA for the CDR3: TGTGCCAGCAGCCCGTTAGCGGGATTGTGGAATGAGCAGTTCTTC. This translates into CASSPLAGLWNEQFF.

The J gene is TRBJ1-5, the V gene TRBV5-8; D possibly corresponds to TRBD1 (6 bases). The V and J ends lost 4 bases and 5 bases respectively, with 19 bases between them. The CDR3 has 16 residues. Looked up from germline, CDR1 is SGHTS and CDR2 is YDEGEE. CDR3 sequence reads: CASSELGQSYYQPQHF. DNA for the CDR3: TGTGCCAGCAGCGAATTAGGACAGTCCTATTATCAGCCCCAGCATTTT. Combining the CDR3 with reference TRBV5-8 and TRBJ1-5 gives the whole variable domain EAGVTQSPTHLIKTRGQQATLRCSPISGHTSVYWYQQALGLGLQFLLWYDEGEERNRGNFPPRFSGRQFPNYSSELNVNALELEDSALYLCASSELGQSYYQPQHFGDGTRLSIL.

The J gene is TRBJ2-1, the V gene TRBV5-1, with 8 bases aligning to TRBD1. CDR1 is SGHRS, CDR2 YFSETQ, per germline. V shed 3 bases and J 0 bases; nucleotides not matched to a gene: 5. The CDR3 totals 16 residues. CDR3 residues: CASSYQGQGSYNEQFF. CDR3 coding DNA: TGCGCCAGCAGCTATCAAGGACAGGGCTCCTACAATGAGCAGTTCTTC.

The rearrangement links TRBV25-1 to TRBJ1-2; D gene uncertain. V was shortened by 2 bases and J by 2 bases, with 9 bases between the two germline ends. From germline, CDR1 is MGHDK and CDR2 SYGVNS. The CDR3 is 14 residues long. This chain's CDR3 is CASSERVMNYGYTF. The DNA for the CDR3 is TGTGCCAGCAGTGAAAGAGTAATGAACTATGGCTACACCTTC.

This CDR3 is CASTNGRHSYNEQFF. The DNA for the CDR3 is TGTGCCAGCACCAACGGGCGTCATTCCTACAATGAGCAGTTCTTC. This chain uses TRBV6-5 with TRBJ2-1; D remains unclear. The CDR3 consists of 15 residues. Trimming shortened V by 7 bases and J by 1 base, and 14 bases separated the two germline ends. From germline, CDR1 is MNHEY and CDR2 SVGAGI.

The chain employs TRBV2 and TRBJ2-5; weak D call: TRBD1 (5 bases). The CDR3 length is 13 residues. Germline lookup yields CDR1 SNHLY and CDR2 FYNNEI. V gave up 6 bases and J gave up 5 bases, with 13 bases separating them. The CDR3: CASRKQDRETQYF. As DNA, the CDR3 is TGTGCCAGCAGGAAACAGGACCGCGAGACCCAGTACTTC.

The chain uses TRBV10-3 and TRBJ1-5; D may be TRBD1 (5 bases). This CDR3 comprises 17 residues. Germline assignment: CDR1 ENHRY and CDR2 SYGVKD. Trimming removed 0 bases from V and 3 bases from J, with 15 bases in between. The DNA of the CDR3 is TGTGCCATCAGTGAGTCGATGGCAGGGAAAGTCAATCAGCCCCAGCATTTT. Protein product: CAISESMAGKVNQPQHF.

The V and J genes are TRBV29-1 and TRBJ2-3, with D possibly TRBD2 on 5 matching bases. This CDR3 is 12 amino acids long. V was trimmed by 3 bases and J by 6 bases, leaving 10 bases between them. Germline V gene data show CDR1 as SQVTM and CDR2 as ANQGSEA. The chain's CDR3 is CSVDEGVDTQYF. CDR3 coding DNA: TGCAGCGTTGATGAGGGAGTGGATACGCAGTATTTT.

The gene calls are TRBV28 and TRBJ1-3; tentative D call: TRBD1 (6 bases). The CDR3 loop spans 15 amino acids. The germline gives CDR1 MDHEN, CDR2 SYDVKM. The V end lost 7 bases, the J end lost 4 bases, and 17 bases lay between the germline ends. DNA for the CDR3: TGTGCCAGCATCGTGGGGACATACGAGGGAAACACCATATATTTT. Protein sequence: CASIVGTYEGNTIYF.

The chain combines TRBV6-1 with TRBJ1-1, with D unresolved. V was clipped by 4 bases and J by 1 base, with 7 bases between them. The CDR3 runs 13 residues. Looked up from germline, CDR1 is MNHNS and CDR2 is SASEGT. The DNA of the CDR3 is TGTGCCAGCAGTGGTAAGAGGAACACTGAAGCTTTCTTT. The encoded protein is CASSGKRNTEAFF.

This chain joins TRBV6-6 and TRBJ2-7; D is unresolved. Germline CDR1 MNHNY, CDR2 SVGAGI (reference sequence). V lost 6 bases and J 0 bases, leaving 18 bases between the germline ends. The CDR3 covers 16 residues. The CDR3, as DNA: TGTGCCAGCAGCCTTTCTAAAGGGATGGGCTCCTACGAGCAGTACTTC. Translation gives CASSLSKGMGSYEQYF.